This T cell receptor (beta chain) came from a study of Ad26.COV2.S vaccination and SARS-CoV-2 variants. Looking at the study overall: Ad26.COV2.S was injected intramuscularly once or twice, 56 days apart. The study's findings and limits: Breadth of non-spike TCRs did not differ between vaccinees and placebo recipients. Higher spike-specific TCR breadth was found in vaccine recipients than in placebo recipients. Once vaccination had occurred, spike-specific CD8+ and CD4+ T cell responses reportedly showed substantial breadth.

Sequenced by immunoSEQ multiplex PCR; TCRdb stores in-frame clones only, minus some. The sample consists of roughly 300,000 clones, around 89% of them appearing once. Treatment meaning: 15 to 20 received Ad26.COV2.S at low or high dose, single or two shots; several received placebo; per-sample allocation not given. Sampling was done on day 63 after the first vaccine or placebo injection. For this clone: The antigen remains undetermined.

Sequenced material: peripheral blood, taken in a trial of Ad26.COV2.S vaccine versus placebo. The clonotype comes from a person between 18 and 60 years old who received the Ad26.COV2.S COVID-19 vaccine or a placebo.

The CDR3 bases are TGTGCCAGCAGCTTAGGTGTACTGGGGAACACCTACGAGCAGTACTTC. Amino acid sequence: CASSLGVLGNTYEQYF. The chain is built from TRBV7-2 and TRBJ2-7, with no clear D. CDR1 is SGHTA and CDR2 is FQGNSA in the germline V gene. V gave up 1 base and J gave up 2 bases, with 15 bases separating them. The CDR3 has 16 residues.